The sequence of this T cell receptor beta chain was determined in a study of T-cell reconstitution after alpha-beta-depleted transplantation in children. By share, this clonotype counts as medium-sized. The CDR3 runs 14 residues. Looked up from germline, CDR1 is SEHNR and CDR2 is FQNEAQ (reference sequence). The V segment lost 5 bases and the J segment 9 bases; nucleotides outside the gene matches: 6. Library preparation (for TCRbeta) was performed with unique molecular identifiers. Using its own MiXCR run on the PCR reads, TCRdb lists one record per CDR3 protein. The data hold about 500,000 distinct CDR3 sequences, with about 31% observed a single time.

The receptor was isolated from a human donor who donated a stem cell graft to a child with aplastic anemia. The specimen was PBMCs from the stem cell graft donor, collected from the stem cell graft. The genes are TRBV7-9 and TRBJ2-1; 11 bases fit TRBD2. The CDR3 is CASSLSGRAGEQFF. The CDR3 coding sequence is TGTGCCAGCAGCCTTAGCGGGAGGGCAGGTGAGCAGTTCTTC. The full variable domain, rest sourced from reference TRBV7-9 and TRBJ2-1, is DTGVSQNPRHKITKRGQNVTFRCDPISEHNRLYWYRQTLGQGPEFLTYFQNEAQLEKSRLLSDRFSAERPKGSFSTLEIQRTEQGDSAMYLCASSLSGRAGEQFFGPGTRLTVL.